One sample yielded the 23 T cell receptor beta chains listed below, sequenced in a study of blood T cell repertoires in COVID-19. Data came from immunoSEQ multiplex PCR; TCRdb stores just in-frame clones and leaves some out. In the table there are about 230,000 clones, 75% to 90% of which are singletons. Sequencing was done on a sample of peripheral blood. These receptors all stem from a woman between 65 and 79 years old with active or convalescent COVID-19.

The table lists this clone with a few counts. V is TRBV28 and J is TRBJ1-1, with D tentatively TRBD1 (5 bases). V shed 5 bases and J shed 10 bases, with 14 bases lying between them. The CDR3 extends over 12 amino acids. Germline CDR1 and CDR2: MDHEN and SYDVKM. The CDR3 loop reads CASSTAGQTAFF. CDR3 in DNA: TGTGCCAGCAGTACCGCAGGGCAGACAGCTTTCTTT.

This sequence joins TRBV9 and TRBJ2-1, with D tentatively TRBD1 (6 bases). The CDR3 extends over 16 amino acids. Germline values: CDR1 SGDLS, CDR2 YYNGEE. Trimming removed 3 bases from V and 2 bases from J, with 15 bases in between. In DNA, the CDR3 is TGTGCCAGCAGCGCAAAGGGGGTTGTCCCCTACAATGAGCAGTTCTTC. This gives the protein CASSAKGVVPYNEQFF.

The chain has TRBV10-3 and TRBJ2-1; a possible D gene is TRBD2 (5 bases). The CDR3 is made up of 14 amino acids. Per germline, CDR1 ENHRY and CDR2 SYGVKD. Trimming stripped 3 bases from V and 6 bases from J, with 12 bases between. CDR3 coding DNA: TGTGCCATCAGTGACGGCGGGTGGGGCAATGAGCAGTTCTTC. Translation: CAISDGGWGNEQFF.

The chain has TRBV7-8 and TRBJ2-5, with D perhaps TRBD2 (5 bases). Per germline, CDR1 SGHVS and CDR2 FQNEAQ. This CDR3 spans 15 amino acids. Between the trimmed V and J ends, which lost 5 bases and 0 bases, there was a span of 13 bases. The CDR3 reads CASSPSVAHQETQYF. The CDR3 region has the DNA TGTGCCAGCAGCCCCTCTGTAGCGCACCAAGAGACCCAGTACTTC.

The rearrangement joins TRBV19 to TRBJ2-2; 8 nucleotides agree with TRBD2. V lost 3 bases and J lost 5; bases outside the gene matches: 2. The germline gives CDR1 LNHDA, CDR2 SQIVND (reference sequence). The CDR3 sequence is 14 residues long. DNA of the CDR3: TGTGCCAGTAGTATCGGGGGGGGTACCGGGGAGCTGTTTTTT. Translated, it gives CASSIGGGTGELFF.

The genes are TRBV27 and TRBJ1-1; D call uncertain. Trimming pared 6 bases from V and 7 bases from J, leaving 18 bases between. The CDR3 is made up of 14 amino acids. CDR1 MNHEY and CDR2 SMNVEV come from the germline V gene (reference sequence). The CDR3: CASSPLTGGDEAFF. The CDR3 DNA is TGTGCCAGCAGCCCCTTGACCGGAGGTGATGAAGCTTTCTTT.

This clone showed up just a few times. V usage is TRBV7-9 and J usage is TRBJ1-2; D unclear. V was pared by 6 bases and J by 7 bases, with 15 bases between. The CDR3 consists of 13 residues. The germline gives CDR1 SEHNR, CDR2 FQNEAQ (reference sequence). The CDR3 loop reads CASSPDLPGGYTF. The DNA for the CDR3 is TGTGCCAGCAGTCCGGATCTACCAGGTGGCTACACCTTC.

This chain connects TRBV6-6 to TRBJ1-2, with D tentatively TRBD1 (5 bases). This CDR3 has 13 residues. The germline gives CDR1 MNHNY, CDR2 SVGAGI (reference sequence). Between the trimmed V and J ends, which lost 6 bases and 0 bases, there was a span of 8 bases. CDR3 in amino acids: CASSPTANYGYTF. In DNA, the CDR3 is TGTGCCAGCAGCCCGACAGCTAACTATGGCTACACCTTC.

The CDR3, as DNA: TGTGCCAGCAGTTCCTACCGGGACAGGGGGCCCCGGGGGGCAAATCAGCCCCAGCATTTT. Translating it yields CASSSYRDRGPRGANQPQHF. The V call is TRBV28, the J call TRBJ1-5, with TRBD1 matching 12 bases. CDR1 MDHEN and CDR2 SYDVKM come from the germline V gene. V lost 4 bases to trimming and J lost 4 bases; unmatched junction nucleotides: 17. The CDR3 runs 20 residues.

The V and J genes are TRBV29-1 and TRBJ1-2, with D perhaps TRBD1 (5 bases). CDR3 length: 11 amino acids. Germline CDR1 and CDR2: SQVTM and ANQGSEA. Trimming left V 8 bases short and J 8 bases short, with 15 bases between. The CDR3 region is CSLGEKGGYTF. DNA of the CDR3: TGCAGCCTCGGCGAGAAGGGGGGCTACACCTTC.

The chain joins TRBV28 to TRBJ1-4, with a possible D match to TRBD1 (6 bases). Trimming shortened V by 6 bases and J by 3 bases, and 14 bases separated the two germline ends. The CDR3 contains 15 residues. Germline values: CDR1 MDHEN, CDR2 SYDVKM. The CDR3, as DNA: TGTGCCAGCAGCCTCCCGGGACAATCTAATGAAAAACTGTTTTTT. Its translation: CASSLPGQSNEKLFF. Full variable domain (missing parts from reference TRBV28 and TRBJ1-4): DVKVTQSSRYLVKRTGEKVFLECVQDMDHENMFWYRQDPGLGLRLIYFSYDVKMKEKGDIPEGYSVSREKKERFSLILESASTNQTSMYLCASSLPGQSNEKLFFGSGTQLSVL.

V and J are TRBV11-2 and TRBJ1-6; 10 nucleotides agree with TRBD1. The length of the CDR3 is 16 residues. Germline lookup yields CDR1 SGHAT and CDR2 FQNNGV. J gave up 9 bases and V 2 bases, and 7 bases lay outside the gene matches. Here the CDR3 reads CASSLTSGTGVSPLHF. As DNA, the CDR3 is TGTGCCAGCAGCTTAACCTCCGGGACAGGGGTTTCACCCCTCCACTTT.

The V gene is TRBV19, the J gene TRBJ1-5, with 7 bases fitting TRBD1. Germline values: CDR1 LNHDA, CDR2 SQIVND (reference sequence). V was clipped by 3 bases and J by 5 bases; unmatched bases: 7. This CDR3 contains 15 residues. The CDR3 sequence: CASSMGQGDYQPQHF. The CDR3 DNA is TGTGCCAGTAGTATGGGGCAGGGGGATTATCAGCCCCAGCATTTT.

The chain links TRBV5-6 to TRBJ1-2; 7 bases line up with TRBD1. After removal of 5 bases from V and 8 bases from J, the junction contained 9 bases not matched to a gene. CDR1 is SGHDT and CDR2 is YYEEEE in the germline V gene. This CDR3 contains 13 residues. The CDR3 is CASSRTGEHGYTF. CDR3 sequence (DNA): TGTGCCAGCAGTCGGACAGGCGAGCACGGCTACACCTTC.

V is TRBV4-1 and J is TRBJ1-4; possible D gene TRBD1, 5 bases. Trimming took off 5 bases at V and 7 bases at J, with 17 bases between the two ends. Germline loops: CDR1 MGHRA, CDR2 YSYEKL. The CDR3 covers 15 residues. The CDR3 bases are TGCGCCAGCAGCACCCAGGGAGGAGTGGTTGAAAAACTGTTTTTT. It yields the protein CASSTQGGVVEKLFF.

The V gene is TRBV10-3, the J gene TRBJ2-5; TRBD2 is a possible D gene (7 bases). The CDR3 is 13 residues long. Germline V gene data show CDR1 as ENHRY and CDR2 as SYGVKD. The germline V and J ends were trimmed by 5 bases and 4 bases, with 11 bases remaining between them. CDR3 amino acids: CAISYREGETQYF. Written as DNA, the CDR3 is TGTGCCATCAGTTACAGGGAGGGAGAGACCCAGTACTTC.

V and J are TRBV11-2 and TRBJ1-2; the D is unclear. The CDR3 extends over 13 amino acids. CDR1 is SGHAT, CDR2 FQNNGV, per germline. Trimming removed 5 bases at V and 4 bases at J, with 11 bases between. The CDR3: CASSPQEGYGYTF. CDR3 coding DNA: TGTGCCAGCAGCCCTCAGGAGGGCTATGGCTACACCTTC.

The V call is TRBV11-2, the J call TRBJ2-5; the D is unclear. This CDR3 spans 16 amino acids. Germline CDR1 is SGHAT and CDR2 is FQNNGV. V was clipped by 0 bases and J by 2 bases, with 13 bases between them. CDR3 protein: CASSLDQWATQETQYF. CDR3 coding DNA: TGTGCCAGCAGCTTAGATCAGTGGGCTACGCAAGAGACCCAGTACTTC.

V is TRBV7-2 and J is TRBJ1-1, with D possibly being TRBD1 (5 bases). Germline-derived CDR1 and CDR2 are SGHTA and FQGNSA. V was pared by 2 bases and J by 4 bases, with 11 bases between. This CDR3 is built from 14 residues. The CDR3 sequence: CASSLQGGPTEAFF. The CDR3 nucleotides read TGTGCCAGCAGCTTACAGGGCGGCCCCACTGAAGCTTTCTTT.

The CDR3 protein is CASSQSPFSPTRRDTEAFF. CDR3 coding DNA: TGCGCCAGCAGTCAATCGCCCTTCAGTCCCACCCGACGGGACACTGAAGCTTTCTTT. This rearrangement joins TRBV23-1 to TRBJ1-1, with unresolved D. TRBV23-1 is identified as an open reading frame with a role that is uncertain. The CDR3 has 19 residues. With 0 bases removed from V and 3 bases from J, the gap between germline ends came to 23 bases.

The V and J genes are TRBV18 and TRBJ2-7; 9 bases agree with TRBD1. Germline V gene sequence: CDR1 KGHSH, CDR2 LQKENI. The CDR3 consists of 14 residues. The ends lost 3 bases at V and 5 bases at J; junction bases unmatched: 5. The CDR3: CASSPGTGFNEQYF. The CDR3 region has the DNA TGTGCCAGCTCACCCGGGACAGGGTTCAACGAGCAGTACTTC.

A word on this clone: The junction does not match germline at one end; this may be a read error. The chain recombines TRBV27 with TRBJ1-2; tentative D call: TRBD1 (6 bases). CDR3 size: 12 residues. Per the germline V gene, CDR1 is MNHEY and CDR2 is SMNVEV (reference sequence). The DNA for the CDR3 is TGCCCTACGGGGGGCCGGAACTATGGCTACACCTTC. It specifies CPTGGRNYGYTF.

This clone was seen just once. The rearrangement uses TRBV3-1 (or the pseudogene TRBV3-2) and TRBJ2-5, with 10 bases aligning to TRBD1. Trimming removed 1 base from V and 5 bases from J; junction bases left unmatched: 4. Germline-derived CDR1 and CDR2 are LGHDT and YNNKEL (reference sequence). CDR3 length: 15 residues. The CDR3 here is CASSQATGGFETQYF. The DNA for the CDR3 is TGTGCCAGCAGCCAAGCGACAGGGGGCTTTGAGACCCAGTACTTC.